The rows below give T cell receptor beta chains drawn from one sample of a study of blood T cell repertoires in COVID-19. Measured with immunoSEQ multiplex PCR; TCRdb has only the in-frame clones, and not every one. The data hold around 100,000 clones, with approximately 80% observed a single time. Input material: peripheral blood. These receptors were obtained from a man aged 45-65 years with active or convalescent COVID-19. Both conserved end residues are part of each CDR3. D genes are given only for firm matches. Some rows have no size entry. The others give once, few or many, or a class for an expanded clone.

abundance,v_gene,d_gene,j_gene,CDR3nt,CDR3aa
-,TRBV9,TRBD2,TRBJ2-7,TGTGCCAGCAGCGTAGGAGTTGGGGGGGTATCCTACGAGCAGTACTTC,CASSVGVGGVSYEQYF
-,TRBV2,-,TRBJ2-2,TGTGCCAGCAGTGACCCCCTCTTTTCCGGGGAGCTGTTTTTT,CASSDPLFSGELFF
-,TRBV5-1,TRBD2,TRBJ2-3,TGCGCCAGCAGCTTGGGACTAGCGGGAGGAAATACGCAGTATTTT,CASSLGLAGGNTQYF
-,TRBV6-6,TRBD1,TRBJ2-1,TGTGCCAGCAGTTACGGGGCGACAGGGGACAATGAGCAGTTCTTC,CASSYGATGDNEQFF
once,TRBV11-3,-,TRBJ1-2,TGTGCCAGCAGCTTAGACCGGGATAACTATGGCTACACCTTC,CASSLDRDNYGYTF
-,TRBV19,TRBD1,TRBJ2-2,TGTGCCAGTACCCTAACAGGGGGCACCGGGGAGCTGTTTTTT,CASTLTGGTGELFF
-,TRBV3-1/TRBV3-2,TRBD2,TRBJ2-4,TGTGCCAGCAGCCAAGCTTTTCTTGCGGGAGGGAACAAAAACATTCAGTACTTC,CASSQAFLAGGNKNIQYF
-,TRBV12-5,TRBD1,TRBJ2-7,TGTGCTAGTGGTTTGGGCAGGGGGACCTCCTACGAGCAGTACTTC,CASGLGRGTSYEQYF
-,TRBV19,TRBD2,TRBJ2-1,TGTGCCAGTAGTACGACTAGCGGGTCCTACAATGAGCAGTTCTTC,CASSTTSGSYNEQFF
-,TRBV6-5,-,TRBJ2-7,TGTGCCAGCAGACTGGGACTGGATGGCTACGAGCAGTACTTC,CASRLGLDGYEQYF
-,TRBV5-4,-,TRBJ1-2,TGTGCCAGCAGCTTGGAACTCCCTTCTGGTGGCTACACCTTC,CASSLELPSGGYTF
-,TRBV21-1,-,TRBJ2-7,TGTGCCGCCGGACAGGGCGCGTTCGAGCAGTACTTC,CAAGQGAFEQYF
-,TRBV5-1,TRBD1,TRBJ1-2,TGCGCCAGCAGCTTAGGGGGCACAGGGGGCCTCTATGGCTACACCTTC,CASSLGGTGGLYGYTF
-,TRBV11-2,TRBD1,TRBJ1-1,TGTGCCAGCAGCTTGGGACAGGGGACTGAAGCTTTCTTT,CASSLGQGTEAFF
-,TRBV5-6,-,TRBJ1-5,TGTGCCAGCAGCTTACAGGGTGGACATCAGCCCCAGCATTTT,CASSLQGGHQPQHF
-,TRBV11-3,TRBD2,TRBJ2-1,TGTGCCAGCAGCGAAGACAGGGATCCTAGCGGGAGGGTAAATAATGAGCAGTTCTTC,CASSEDRDPSGRVNNEQFF
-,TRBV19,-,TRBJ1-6,TGTGCCAGTAGTTCACAGGGCTCCTATAATTCACCCCTCCACTTT,CASSSQGSYNSPLHF
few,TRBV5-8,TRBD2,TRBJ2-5,TGTGCCAGCGGGACTAGCCAAGAGACCCAGTACTTC,CASGTSQETQYF
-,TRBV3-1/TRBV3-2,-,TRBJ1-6,TGTGCCAGCAGCCCGCACCAGAATTCACCCCTCCACTTT,CASSPHQNSPLHF
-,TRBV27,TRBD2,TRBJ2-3,TGTGCCAGCAGCCGGGGGCTGAGCGGGAGGGCCACAGATACGCAGTATTTT,CASSRGLSGRATDTQYF
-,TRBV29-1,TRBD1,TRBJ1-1,TGCAGCGTTGAGATGAGGACAGGGGAAGCTTTCTTT,CSVEMRTGEAFF
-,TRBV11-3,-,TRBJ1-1,TGTGCCAGCAGCTTCAACAGGAACACTGAAGCTTTCTTT,CASSFNRNTEAFF
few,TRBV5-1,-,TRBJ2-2,TGCGCCAGCAGCTTGGCCGGGGGTAACACCGGGGAGCTGTTTTTT,CASSLAGGNTGELFF
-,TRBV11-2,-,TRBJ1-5,TGTGCCAGCAGCTTTGGGAGGGGGAATCAGCCCCAGCATTTT,CASSFGRGNQPQHF
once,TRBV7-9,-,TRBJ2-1,TGTGCCAGCAGCCTTCCGCCTAGTTCCTACAATGAGCAGTTCTTC,CASSLPPSSYNEQFF
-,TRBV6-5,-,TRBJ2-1,TGTGCCAGCAGTTACTCGACTGGTGAGCAGTTCTTC,CASSYSTGEQFF